This TCR beta chain stems from a study of blood T cell repertoires in COVID-19. Across the whole study: The cDNA or gDNA used as material had been derived from T cells, B-cell-depleted T cells, or PBMCs.

Deletions cut 0 bases from V and 14 bases from J, with 15 bases between. Germline V gives CDR1 SGHDT, CDR2 YYEEEE. The CDR3 contains 13 residues. Participants' reported clinical history set cohort assignment. As handled by the study authors: Reference gene primer amplification in the assay estimated nucleated cell counts. TCRdb keeps only in-frame clones here, not all; method: immunoSEQ multiplex PCR. The D gene and trimming were derived from the DNA, and the V and J assignments and clone size from that table. The sample lists about 350,000 clones, approximately 89% occurring once. This chain links TRBV5-6 with TRBJ2-1; D possibly corresponds to TRBD2 (6 bases). Material: PBMCs or T cells enriched from blood (not recorded which). The sequence was obtained from a woman in her twenties or thirties who had recovered from COVID-19. The CDR3 nucleotides are TGTGCCAGCAGCTTGGCGGGGGTCAAGTCCGAGTTCTTC. Translation: CASSLAGVKSEFF.